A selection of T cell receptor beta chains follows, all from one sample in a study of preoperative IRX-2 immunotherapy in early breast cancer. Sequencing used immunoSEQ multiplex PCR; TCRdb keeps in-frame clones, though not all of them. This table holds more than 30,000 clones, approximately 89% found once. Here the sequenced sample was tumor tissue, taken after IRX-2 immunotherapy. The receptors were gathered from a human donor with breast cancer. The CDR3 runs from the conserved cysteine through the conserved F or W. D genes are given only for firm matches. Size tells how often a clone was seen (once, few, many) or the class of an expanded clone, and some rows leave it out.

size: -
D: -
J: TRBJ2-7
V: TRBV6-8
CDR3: CASRGTAPSYEQYF
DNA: TGTGCCAGCAGGGGGACCGCGCCGTCCTACGAGCAGTACTTC

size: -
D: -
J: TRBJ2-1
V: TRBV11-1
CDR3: CASSLSRSYNEQFF
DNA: TGTGCCAGCAGCTTAAGTCGCTCCTACAATGAGCAGTTCTTC

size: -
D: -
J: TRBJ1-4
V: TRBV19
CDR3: CASRAGWGALGEKLFF
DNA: TGTGCCAGCAGGGCGGGCTGGGGGGCCCTTGGTGAAAAACTGTTTTTT

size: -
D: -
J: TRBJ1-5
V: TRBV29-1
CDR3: CSVGGDSNQPQHF
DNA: TGCAGCGTTGGGGGGGATAGCAATCAGCCCCAGCATTTT

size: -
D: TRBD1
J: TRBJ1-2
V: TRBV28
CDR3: CASSSGGSTYGYTF
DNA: TGTGCCAGCAGTTCAGGGGGGAGTACCTATGGCTACACCTTC

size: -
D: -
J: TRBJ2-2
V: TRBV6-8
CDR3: CASRPTVSGELFF
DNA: TGTGCCAGCAGGCCGACAGTCTCCGGGGAGCTGTTTTTT

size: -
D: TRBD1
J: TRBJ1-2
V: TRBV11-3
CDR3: CASSLLLAGGEHGYTF
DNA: TGTGCCAGCAGCCTGCTATTAGCAGGGGGCGAACACGGCTACACCTTC

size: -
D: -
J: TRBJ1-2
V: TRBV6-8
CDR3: CASSSGGIGGYTF
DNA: TGTGCCAGCAGCTCCGGGGGGATTGGGGGCTACACCTTC

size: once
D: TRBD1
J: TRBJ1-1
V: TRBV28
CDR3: CASWTGGPEAFF
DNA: TGTGCCAGCTGGACAGGGGGGCCTGAAGCTTTCTTT

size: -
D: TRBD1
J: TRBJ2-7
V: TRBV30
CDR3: CAWSVVRGQGRHEQYF
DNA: TGTGCCTGGAGTGTAGTACGGGGACAGGGTCGGCACGAGCAGTACTTC

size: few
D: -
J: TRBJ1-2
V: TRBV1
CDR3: CASSQGLIQGNYGYTF
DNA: TGCGCCAGCAGCCAAGGTTTGATCCAGGGCAACTATGGCTACACCTTC

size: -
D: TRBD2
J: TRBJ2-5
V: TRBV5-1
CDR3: CASSLTSGGVKTQYF
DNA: TGCGCCAGCAGCTTGACTAGCGGGGGGGTGAAGACCCAGTACTTC

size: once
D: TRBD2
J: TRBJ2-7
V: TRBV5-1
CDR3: CASSPSAGASSYEQYF
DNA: TGCGCCAGCAGCCCCTCGGCGGGAGCTAGCTCCTACGAGCAGTACTTC

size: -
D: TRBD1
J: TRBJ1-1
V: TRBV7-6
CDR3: CASSFYGGTGGTEAFF
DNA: TGTGCCAGCAGCTTCTACGGGGGGACAGGGGGAACTGAAGCTTTCTTT

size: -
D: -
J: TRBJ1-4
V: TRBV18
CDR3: CASSDGWENEKLFF
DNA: TGTGCCAGCTCAGACGGGTGGGAAAATGAAAAACTGTTTTTT

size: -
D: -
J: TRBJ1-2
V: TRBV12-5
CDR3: CASKPLGQVYGYTF
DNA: TGTGCCAGCAAACCGCTCGGACAAGTCTATGGCTACACCTTC

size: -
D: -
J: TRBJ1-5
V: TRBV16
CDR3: CASSRRGGMQPQHF
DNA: TGTGCCAGCAGCCGAAGGGGGGGAATGCAGCCCCAGCATTTT

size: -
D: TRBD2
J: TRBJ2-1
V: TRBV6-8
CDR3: CASRTAGYPNEQFF
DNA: TGTGCCAGCAGGACAGCGGGATATCCGAATGAGCAGTTCTTC

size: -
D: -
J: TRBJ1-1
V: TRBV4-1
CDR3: CASSQDPGRVNTEAFF
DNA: TGCGCCAGCAGCCAAGATCCCGGCAGGGTGAACACTGAAGCTTTCTTT

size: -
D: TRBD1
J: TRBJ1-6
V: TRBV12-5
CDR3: CASGLVGQGWSPLHF
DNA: TGTGCTAGTGGTTTGGTTGGACAGGGGTGGTCACCCCTCCACTTT

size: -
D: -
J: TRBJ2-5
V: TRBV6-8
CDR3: CAIRGGMGQETQYF
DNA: TGTGCCATCAGAGGAGGAATGGGTCAAGAGACCCAGTACTTC

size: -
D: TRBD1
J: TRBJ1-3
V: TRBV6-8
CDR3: CASTNRAGGRGNTIYF
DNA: TGTGCCAGCACCAACCGGGCAGGGGGCCGTGGAAACACCATATATTTT

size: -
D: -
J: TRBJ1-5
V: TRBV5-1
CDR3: CASSLSGSNQPQHF
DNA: TGCGCCAGCAGCTTGTCAGGGAGCAATCAGCCCCAGCATTTT

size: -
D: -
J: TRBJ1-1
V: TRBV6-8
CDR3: CASSPIVNTEAFF
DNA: TGTGCCAGCAGTCCCATCGTTAACACTGAAGCTTTCTTT

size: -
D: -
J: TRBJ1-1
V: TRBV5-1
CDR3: CASRGEGRITEAFF
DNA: TGCGCCAGCAGAGGTGAAGGGAGGATTACTGAAGCTTTCTTT

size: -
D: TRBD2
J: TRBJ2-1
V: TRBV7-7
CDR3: CASSLNRNSGRSNEQFF
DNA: TGTGCCAGCAGCTTGAACCGGAATAGCGGGAGGAGCAATGAGCAGTTCTTC

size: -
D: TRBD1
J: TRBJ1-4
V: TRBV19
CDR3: CASSTRGQGEGEKLFF
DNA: TGTGCCAGTAGTACTCGCGGACAGGGGGAGGGTGAAAAACTGTTTTTT

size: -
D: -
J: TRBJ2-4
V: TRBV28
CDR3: CASSLSGGGLAKNIQYF
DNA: TGTGCCAGCAGTTTATCCGGAGGGGGCCTAGCCAAAAACATTCAGTACTTC

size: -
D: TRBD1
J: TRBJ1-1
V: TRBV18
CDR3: CASSPTGTGTNTEAFF
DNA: TGTGCCAGCTCACCAACGGGGACAGGGACTAACACTGAAGCTTTCTTT

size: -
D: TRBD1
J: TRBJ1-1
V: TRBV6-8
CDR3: CASTSGGRNTEAFF
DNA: TGTGCCAGCACCTCAGGGGGGCGGAACACTGAAGCTTTCTTT

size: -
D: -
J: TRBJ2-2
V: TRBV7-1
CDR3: CASSLASAPNTGELFF
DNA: TGTGCCAGCAGCTTAGCTAGCGCCCCGAACACCGGGGAGCTGTTTTTT

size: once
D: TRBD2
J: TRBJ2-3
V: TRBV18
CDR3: CASSPPGRAGDTQYF
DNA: TGTGCCAGCTCCCCCCCGGGGAGGGCCGGAGATACGCAGTATTTT

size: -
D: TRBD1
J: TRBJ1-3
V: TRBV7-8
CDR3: CASSLVTGGLGNTIYF
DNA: TGTGCCAGCAGCTTAGTGACAGGGGGCCTTGGAAACACCATATATTTT

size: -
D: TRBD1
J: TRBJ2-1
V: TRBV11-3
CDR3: CASSRGTGQNEQFF
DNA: TGTGCCAGCAGCAGAGGGACAGGGCAAAATGAGCAGTTCTTC

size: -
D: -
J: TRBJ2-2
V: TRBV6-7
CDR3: CATKNRDTNAGELFF
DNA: TGTGCTACCAAAAACCGGGACACCAACGCCGGGGAGCTGTTTTTT

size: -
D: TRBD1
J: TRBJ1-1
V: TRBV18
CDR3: CASSGDSYTEAFF
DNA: TGTGCCAGCTCAGGGGACAGTTACACTGAAGCTTTCTTT

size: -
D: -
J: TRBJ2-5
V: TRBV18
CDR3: CASSPPPGGETQYF
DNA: TGTGCCAGCTCACCACCGCCCGGGGGCGAGACCCAGTACTTC

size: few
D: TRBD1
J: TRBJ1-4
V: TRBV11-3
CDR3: CASSFIQGTPTNEKLFF
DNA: TGTGCCAGCAGCTTTATACAGGGGACTCCAACTAATGAAAAACTGTTTTTT

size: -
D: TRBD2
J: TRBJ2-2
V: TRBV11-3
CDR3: CASSPTSGGQYTGELFF
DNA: TGTGCCAGCAGCCCGACTAGCGGGGGGCAGTACACCGGGGAGCTGTTTTTT

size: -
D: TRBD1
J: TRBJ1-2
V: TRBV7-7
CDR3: CASSVPGQPYGYTF
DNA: TGTGCCAGCAGCGTCCCGGGACAGCCCTATGGCTACACCTTC

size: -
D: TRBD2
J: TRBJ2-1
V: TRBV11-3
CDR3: CASSLEASGIDEQFF
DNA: TGTGCCAGCAGCTTAGAGGCTAGCGGCATCGATGAGCAGTTCTTC

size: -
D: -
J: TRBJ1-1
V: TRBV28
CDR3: CASSPTHNSNTEAFF
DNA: TGTGCCAGCAGTCCAACCCACAACAGTAACACTGAAGCTTTCTTT

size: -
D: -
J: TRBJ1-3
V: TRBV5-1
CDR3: CASSFTGEAGNTIYF
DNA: TGCGCCAGCAGCTTTACGGGGGAAGCAGGAAACACCATATATTTT

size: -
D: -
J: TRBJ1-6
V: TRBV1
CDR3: CASSQDDRPLVSPLHF
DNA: TGCGCCAGCAGCCAAGATGACAGGCCTCTAGTATCACCCCTCCACTTT

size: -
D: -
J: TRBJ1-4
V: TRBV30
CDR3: CAWRLGVITGRLPTTNEKLFF
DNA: TGTGCCTGGAGATTGGGCGTTATTACAGGTCGTCTCCCAACGACTAATGAAAAACTGTTTTTT

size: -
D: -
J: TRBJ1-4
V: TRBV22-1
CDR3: CASRGQLNEKLFF
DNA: TGTGCCAGCCGGGGACAGCTTAATGAAAAACTGTTTTTT

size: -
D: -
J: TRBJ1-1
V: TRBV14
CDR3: CASSQDRVNTEAFF
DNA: TGTGCCAGCAGCCAAGATCGGGTGAACACTGAAGCTTTCTTT

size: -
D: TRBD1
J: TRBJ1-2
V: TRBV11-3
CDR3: CASSARQGDNGYTF
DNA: TGTGCCAGCAGCGCCCGACAGGGGGACAATGGCTACACCTTC

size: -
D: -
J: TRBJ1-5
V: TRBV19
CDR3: CASSIDRGVSNQPQHF
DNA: TGTGCCAGTAGTATAGATCGGGGGGTTAGCAATCAGCCCCAGCATTTT

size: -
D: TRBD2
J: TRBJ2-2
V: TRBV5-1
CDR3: CASSLGLADTGELFF
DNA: TGCGCCAGCAGCTTGGGACTAGCGGACACCGGGGAGCTGTTTTTT